This is a list of T cell receptor beta chains from one sample in a study of T cell responses to AZD1222 COVID-19 vaccine. Produced via immunoSEQ multiplex PCR; TCRdb's table is partial and in-frame only. Of around 100,000 clones in the sample, approximately 88% are singletons; the top ten hold 15% to 20%. The sequencing used peripheral blood, collected on day 0 of AZD1222 vaccination. These receptors all stem from an adult in good health. CDR3s include the opening cysteine and the closing phenylalanine or tryptophan. The order of the fields is J gene, V gene, CDR3 protein.

J gene: TRBJ2-5
V gene: TRBV28
CDR3 protein: CASSPDSHTRTQYF

J gene: TRBJ2-7
V gene: TRBV3-1/TRBV3-2
CDR3 protein: CASSQFTYEQYF

J gene: TRBJ1-4
V gene: TRBV4-2
CDR3 protein: CASSQGTSGEKLFF

J gene: TRBJ1-5
V gene: TRBV5-4
CDR3 protein: CASSQGELGSNQPQHF

J gene: TRBJ2-1
V gene: TRBV28
CDR3 protein: CASSVRLAPNEQFF

J gene: TRBJ1-2
V gene: TRBV5-1
CDR3 protein: CASSLEQALGYTF

J gene: TRBJ2-7
V gene: TRBV6-6
CDR3 protein: CASSAGSYEQYF

J gene: TRBJ1-6
V gene: TRBV27
CDR3 protein: CASSLLAGRRRPLHF

J gene: TRBJ1-5
V gene: TRBV11-2
CDR3 protein: CASSLGSGRLNQPQHF

J gene: TRBJ2-3
V gene: TRBV3-1/TRBV3-2
CDR3 protein: CASKGQRDTDTQYF